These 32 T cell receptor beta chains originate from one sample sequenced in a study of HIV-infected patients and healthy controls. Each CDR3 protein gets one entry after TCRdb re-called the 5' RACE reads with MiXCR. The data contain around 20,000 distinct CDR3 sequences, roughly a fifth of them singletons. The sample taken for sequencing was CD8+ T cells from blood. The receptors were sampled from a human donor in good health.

This CDR3 is CASSSRDYVPAYEQYF. Here the CDR3 DNA reads TGTGCCAGCAGCTCTCGGGACTATGTACCTGCCTACGAGCAGTACTTC. The chain couples TRBV11-2 to TRBJ2-7, with TRBD2 identical over 7 bases. The CDR3 spans 16 residues. Germline V gene data show CDR1 as SGHAT and CDR2 as FQNNGV. V shed 4 bases, J shed 2 bases, and the junction held 11 bases outside the gene matches.

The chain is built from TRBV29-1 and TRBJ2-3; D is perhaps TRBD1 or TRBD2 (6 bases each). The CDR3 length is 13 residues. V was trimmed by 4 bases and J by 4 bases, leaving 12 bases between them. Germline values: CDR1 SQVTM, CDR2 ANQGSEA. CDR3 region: CSVASGGSDTQYF. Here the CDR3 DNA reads TGCAGCGTTGCGTCCGGGGGCTCAGATACGCAGTATTTT.

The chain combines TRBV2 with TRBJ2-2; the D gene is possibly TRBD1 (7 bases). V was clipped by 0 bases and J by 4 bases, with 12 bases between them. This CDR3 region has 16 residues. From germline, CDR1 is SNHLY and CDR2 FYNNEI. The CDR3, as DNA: TGTGCCAGCAGTGAAGCGGGGGGACAGCCCACCGGGGAGCTGTTTTTT. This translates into CASSEAGGQPTGELFF.

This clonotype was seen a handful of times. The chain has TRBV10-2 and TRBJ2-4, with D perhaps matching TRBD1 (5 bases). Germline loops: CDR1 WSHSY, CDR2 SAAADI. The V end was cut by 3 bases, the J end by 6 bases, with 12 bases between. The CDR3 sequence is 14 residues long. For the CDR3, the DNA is TGCGCCAGCAGTGAACCCAGCAGGGTAAACATTCAGTACTTC. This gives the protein CASSEPSRVNIQYF.

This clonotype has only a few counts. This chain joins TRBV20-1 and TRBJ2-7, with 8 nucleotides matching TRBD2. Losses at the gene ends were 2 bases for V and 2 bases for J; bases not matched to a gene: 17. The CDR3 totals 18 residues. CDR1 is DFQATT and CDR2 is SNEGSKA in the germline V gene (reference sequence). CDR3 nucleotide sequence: TGCAGTGCTAGACCCTTCGAATCAGTCCCCGGGGGGGCCTACGAGCAGTACTTC. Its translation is CSARPFESVPGGAYEQYF.

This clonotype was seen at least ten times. The DNA for the CDR3 is TGCGCCAGCAGAGTTGGAGCGGAGGCGAACACCGGGGAGCTGTTTTTT. Translating gives CASRVGAEANTGELFF. V is TRBV4-1 and J is TRBJ2-2; the D gene is possibly TRBD2 (5 bases). The germline gives CDR1 MGHRA, CDR2 YSYEKL. The CDR3 has 16 residues. The V end was cut by 6 bases, the J end by 0 bases, with 14 bases between.

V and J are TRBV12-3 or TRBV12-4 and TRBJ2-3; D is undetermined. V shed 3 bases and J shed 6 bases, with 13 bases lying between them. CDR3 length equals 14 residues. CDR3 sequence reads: CASSFDGHSDTQYF. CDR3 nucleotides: TGTGCCAGCAGTTTTGACGGCCACTCGGATACGCAGTATTTT.

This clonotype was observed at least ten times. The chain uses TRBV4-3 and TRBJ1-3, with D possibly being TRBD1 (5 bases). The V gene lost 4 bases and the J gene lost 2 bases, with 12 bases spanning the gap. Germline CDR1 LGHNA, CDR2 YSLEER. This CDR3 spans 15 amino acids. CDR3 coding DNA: TGCGCCAGCAGCCGAACCGGGGGTACTGGAAACACCATATATTTT. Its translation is CASSRTGGTGNTIYF.

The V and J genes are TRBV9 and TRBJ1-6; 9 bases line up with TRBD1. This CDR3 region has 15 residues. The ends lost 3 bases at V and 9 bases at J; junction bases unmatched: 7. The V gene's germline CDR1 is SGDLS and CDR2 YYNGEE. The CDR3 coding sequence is TGTGCCAGCAGCGAGGGGACAGGGAAGGGTTCACCCCTCCACTTT. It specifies CASSEGTGKGSPLHF.

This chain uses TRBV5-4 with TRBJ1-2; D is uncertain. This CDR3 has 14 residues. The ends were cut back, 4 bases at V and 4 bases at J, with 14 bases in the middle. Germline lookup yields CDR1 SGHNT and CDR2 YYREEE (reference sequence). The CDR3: CASSALAGSYGYTF. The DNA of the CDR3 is TGTGCCAGCAGCGCTCTGGCGGGCAGCTATGGCTACACCTTC. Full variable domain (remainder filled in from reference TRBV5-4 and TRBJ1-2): ETGVTQSPTHLIKTRGQQVTLRCSSQSGHNTVSWYQQALGQGPQFIFQYYREEENGRGNFPPRFSGLQFPNYSSELNVNALELDDSALYLCASSALAGSYGYTFGSGTRLTVV.

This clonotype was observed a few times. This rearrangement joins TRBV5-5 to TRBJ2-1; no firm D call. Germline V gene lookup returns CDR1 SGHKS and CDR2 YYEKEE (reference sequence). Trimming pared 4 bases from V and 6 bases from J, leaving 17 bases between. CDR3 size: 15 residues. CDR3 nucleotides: TGTGCCAGCAGCCCATATTCGAAGTTCGGCAATGAGCAGTTCTTC. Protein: CASSPYSKFGNEQFF.

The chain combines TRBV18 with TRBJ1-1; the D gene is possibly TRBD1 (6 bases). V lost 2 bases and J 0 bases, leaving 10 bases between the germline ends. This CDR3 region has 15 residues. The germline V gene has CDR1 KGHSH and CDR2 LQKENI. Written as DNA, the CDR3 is TGTGCCAGCTCACCAAGAGAGGGGGTGAACACTGAAGCTTTCTTT. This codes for CASSPREGVNTEAFF.

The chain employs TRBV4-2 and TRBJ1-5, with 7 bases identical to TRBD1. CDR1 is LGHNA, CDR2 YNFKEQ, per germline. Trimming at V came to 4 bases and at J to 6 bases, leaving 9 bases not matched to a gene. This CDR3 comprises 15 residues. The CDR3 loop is CASSLSATGVQPQHF. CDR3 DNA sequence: TGTGCCAGCAGCCTTTCCGCCACAGGGGTTCAGCCCCAGCATTTT.

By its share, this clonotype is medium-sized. CDR3 sequence (DNA): TGTGCCAGCAGTTTAGGCAGGGGGCATGGCTACACCTTC. Its protein is CASSLGRGHGYTF. The V and J genes are TRBV27 and TRBJ1-2; 8 bases are a match to TRBD1. Germline V gene lookup returns CDR1 MNHEY and CDR2 SMNVEV (reference sequence). The CDR3 length is 13 residues. V was pared by 2 bases and J by 6 bases, with 2 bases of the junction left unmatched.

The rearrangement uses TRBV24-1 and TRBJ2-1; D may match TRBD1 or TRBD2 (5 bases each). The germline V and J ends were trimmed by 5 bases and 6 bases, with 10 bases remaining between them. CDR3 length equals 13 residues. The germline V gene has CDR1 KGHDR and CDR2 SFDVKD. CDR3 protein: CATSGTGTNEQFF. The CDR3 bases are TGTGCCACCAGTGGTACCGGGACCAATGAGCAGTTCTTC.

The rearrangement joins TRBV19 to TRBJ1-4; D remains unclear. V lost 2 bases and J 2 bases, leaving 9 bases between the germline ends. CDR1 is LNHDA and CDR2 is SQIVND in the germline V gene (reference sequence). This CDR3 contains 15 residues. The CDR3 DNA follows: TGTGCCAGTAGTATACGGACTCATACTAATGAAAAACTGTTTTTT. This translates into CASSIRTHTNEKLFF.

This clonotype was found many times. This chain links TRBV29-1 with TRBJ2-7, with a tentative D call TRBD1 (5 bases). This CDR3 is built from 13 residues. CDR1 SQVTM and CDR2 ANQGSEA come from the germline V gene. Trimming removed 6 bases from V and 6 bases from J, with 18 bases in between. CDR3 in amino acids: CSVERTPLCEQYF. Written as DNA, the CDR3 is TGCAGCGTAGAACGGACACCCCTCTGCGAGCAGTACTTC.

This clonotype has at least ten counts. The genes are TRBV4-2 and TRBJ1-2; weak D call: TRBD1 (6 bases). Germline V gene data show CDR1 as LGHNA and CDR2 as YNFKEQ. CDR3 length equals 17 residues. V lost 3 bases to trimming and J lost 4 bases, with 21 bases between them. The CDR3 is CASSHPYPTGSGYGYTF. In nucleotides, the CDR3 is TGTGCCAGCAGCCATCCGTACCCGACAGGATCGGGCTATGGCTACACCTTC.

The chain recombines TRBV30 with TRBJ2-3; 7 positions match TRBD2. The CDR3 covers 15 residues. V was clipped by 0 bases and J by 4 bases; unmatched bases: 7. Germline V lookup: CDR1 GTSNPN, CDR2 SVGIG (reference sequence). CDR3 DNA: TGTGCCTGGAGTGTAGGGAGCGGGATATCAGATACGCAGTATTTT. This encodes CAWSVGSGISDTQYF.

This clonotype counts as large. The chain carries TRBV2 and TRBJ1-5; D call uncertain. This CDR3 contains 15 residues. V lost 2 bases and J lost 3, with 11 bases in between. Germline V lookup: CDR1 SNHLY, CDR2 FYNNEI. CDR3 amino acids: CASSEWLGDNQPQHF. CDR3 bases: TGTGCCAGCAGTGAATGGTTGGGAGACAATCAGCCCCAGCATTTT.

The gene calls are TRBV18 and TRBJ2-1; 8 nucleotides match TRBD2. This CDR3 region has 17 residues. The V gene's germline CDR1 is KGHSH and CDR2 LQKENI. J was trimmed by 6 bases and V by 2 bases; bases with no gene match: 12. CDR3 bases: TGTGCCAGCTCACCAAAGTCGGGGGGGCCGTCTCCCAATGAGCAGTTCTTC. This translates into CASSPKSGGPSPNEQFF.

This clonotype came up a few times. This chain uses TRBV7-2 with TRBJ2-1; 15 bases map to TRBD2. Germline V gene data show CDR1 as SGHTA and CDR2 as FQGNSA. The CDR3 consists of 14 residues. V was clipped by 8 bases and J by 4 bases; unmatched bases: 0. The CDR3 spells CASGTSGGYNEQFF. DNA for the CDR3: TGTGCCAGCGGGACTAGCGGGGGGTACAATGAGCAGTTCTTC.

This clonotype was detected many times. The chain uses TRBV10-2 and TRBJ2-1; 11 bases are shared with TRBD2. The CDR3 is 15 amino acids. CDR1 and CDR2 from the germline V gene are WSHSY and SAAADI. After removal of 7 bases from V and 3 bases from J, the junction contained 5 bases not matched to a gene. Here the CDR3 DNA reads TGCGCCAGCAAACCGCTAGCGGGGGGCTACAATGAGCAGTTCTTC. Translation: CASKPLAGGYNEQFF.

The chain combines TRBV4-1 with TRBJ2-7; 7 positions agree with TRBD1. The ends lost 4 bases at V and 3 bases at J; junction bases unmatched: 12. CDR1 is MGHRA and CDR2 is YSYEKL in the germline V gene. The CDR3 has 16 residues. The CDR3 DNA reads TGCGCCAGCAGCCCTCAACCGGGACAGAGCCGCTACGAGCAGTACTTC. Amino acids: CASSPQPGQSRYEQYF.

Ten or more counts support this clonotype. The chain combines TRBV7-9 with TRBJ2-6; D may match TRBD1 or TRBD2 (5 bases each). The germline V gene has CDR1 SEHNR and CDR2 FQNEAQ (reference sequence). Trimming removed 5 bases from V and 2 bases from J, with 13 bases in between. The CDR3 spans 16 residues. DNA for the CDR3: TGTGCCAGCAGCCCGGGGAAAGGGGCTGGGGCCAACGTCCTGACTTTC. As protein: CASSPGKGAGANVLTF.

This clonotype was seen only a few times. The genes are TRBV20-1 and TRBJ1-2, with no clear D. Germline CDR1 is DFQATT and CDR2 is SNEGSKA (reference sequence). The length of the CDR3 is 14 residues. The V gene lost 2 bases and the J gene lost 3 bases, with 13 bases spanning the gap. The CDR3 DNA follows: TGCAGTGCTAGACCACAAGGCCCCTACTATGGCTACACCTTC. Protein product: CSARPQGPYYGYTF.

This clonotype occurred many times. DNA of the CDR3: TGTGCCAGCAGCCCCGACCCGGGAGTAGGGGACACCATATATTTT. Its translation is CASSPDPGVGDTIYF. J is TRBJ1-3 and V is TRBV7-2, with D tentatively TRBD1 (5 bases). The CDR3 totals 15 residues. V was clipped by 5 bases and J by 8 bases, with 19 bases between them. Germline assignment: CDR1 SGHTA and CDR2 FQGNSA. The variable domain in full, with the rest retrieved from reference TRBV7-2 and TRBJ1-3, is GAGVSQSPSNKVTEKGKDVELRCDPISGHTALYWYRQSLGQGLEFLIYFQGNSAPDKSGLPSDRFSAERTGGSVSTLTIQRTQQEDSAVYLCASSPDPGVGDTIYFGEGSWLTVV.

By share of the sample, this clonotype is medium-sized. CDR3 sequence (DNA): TGTGCCAGCAGCTCGCTCGGGGGAACTAATGAAAAACTGTTTTTT. Its translation: CASSSLGGTNEKLFF. The chain couples TRBV9 to TRBJ1-4; D perhaps matches TRBD1 (5 bases). Germline assignment: CDR1 SGDLS and CDR2 YYNGEE. Trimming stripped 4 bases from V and 1 base from J, with 11 bases between. This CDR3 comprises 15 residues.

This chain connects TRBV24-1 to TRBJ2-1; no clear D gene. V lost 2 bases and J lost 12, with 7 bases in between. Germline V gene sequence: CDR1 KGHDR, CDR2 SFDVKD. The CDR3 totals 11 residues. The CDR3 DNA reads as TGTGCCACCAGTGATTCTTATGGGCAGTTCTTC. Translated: CATSDSYGQFF.

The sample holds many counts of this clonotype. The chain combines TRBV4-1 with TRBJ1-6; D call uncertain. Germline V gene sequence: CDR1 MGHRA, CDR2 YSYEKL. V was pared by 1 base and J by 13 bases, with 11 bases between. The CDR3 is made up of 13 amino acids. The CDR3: CASSQGVTSPLHF. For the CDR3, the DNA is TGCGCCAGCAGCCAAGGCGTGACATCGCCCCTCCACTTT.

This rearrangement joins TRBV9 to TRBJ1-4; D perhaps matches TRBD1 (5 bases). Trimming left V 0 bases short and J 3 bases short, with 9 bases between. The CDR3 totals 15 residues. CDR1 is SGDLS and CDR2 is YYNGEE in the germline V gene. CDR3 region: CASSVEGSANEKLFF. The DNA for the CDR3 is TGTGCCAGCAGCGTAGAGGGGTCGGCTAATGAAAAACTGTTTTTT.

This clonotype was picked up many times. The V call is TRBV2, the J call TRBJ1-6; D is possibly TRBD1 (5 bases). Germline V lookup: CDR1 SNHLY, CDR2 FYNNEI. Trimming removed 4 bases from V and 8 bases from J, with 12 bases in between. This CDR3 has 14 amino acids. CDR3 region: CASSGEDIYSPLHF. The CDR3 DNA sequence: TGTGCCAGCAGTGGGGAGGACATTTATTCACCCCTCCACTTT.